The rows below give T cell receptor beta chains drawn from one sample of a study of metastatic and nonmetastatic thyroid tumors. TCRdb re-analyzed the PCR reads through MiXCR. The repertoire holds about 42,000 clones, with 9% to 14% as singletons. Material: blood. The receptors here all came from a male donor with papillary thyroid cancer or a benign thyroid nodule (not recorded which). Some clones in this sample may be carry-over from other donors' samples. Both conserved end residues are part of each CDR3. Fields, in order: J gene, clone size, D gene, V gene, CDR3 DNA, CDR3 protein. D genes are given only for firm matches. Part of the rows lack a size; the others show once, few, many or a class for expanded clones.

TRBJ1-1	many	-	TRBV6-5	TGTGCCAGCAGTTACTCGAGGGAAAATGAAGCTTTCTTT	CASSYSRENEAFF
TRBJ1-2	many	-	TRBV12-3/TRBV12-4	TGTGCCAGCAGGGGGGGTAGGAACTATGGCTACACCTTC	CASRGGRNYGYTF
TRBJ2-7	many	TRBD1	TRBV19	TGTGCCAGTAGTACGACAGGGGGCTCCTACGAGCAGTACTTC	CASSTTGGSYEQYF
TRBJ2-2	many	-	TRBV7-2	TGTGCCAGCAGCTTAGCCACTCGGACAGTCTACACCGGGGAGCTGTTTTTT	CASSLATRTVYTGELFF
TRBJ2-3	many	TRBD1	TRBV11-1	TGTGCCAGCAGCTTACACCGGGACAGGGAAAGAACAGATACGCAGTATTTT	CASSLHRDRERTDTQYF
TRBJ1-3	many	TRBD1	TRBV11-2	TGTGCCAGCAGCTCAACTGGACAGGTTGGAAACACCATATATTTT	CASSSTGQVGNTIYF
TRBJ1-2	many	TRBD1	TRBV5-1	TGCGCCAGCAGCTTCGGGACAGGGAGCGGCTACACCTTC	CASSFGTGSGYTF
TRBJ2-5	many	-	TRBV7-2	TGTGCCAGCAGCCCTCGAGCGGTTCAAGAGACCCAGTACTTC	CASSPRAVQETQYF
TRBJ2-5	-	TRBD2	TRBV7-9	TGTGCCAGCGGGGACTATGCGGGCGAGACCCAGTACTTC	CASGDYAGETQYF
TRBJ1-5	many	TRBD1	TRBV6-2/TRBV6-3	TGTGCCAGCAGAGAAAATACGGACAGGGGAAATCAGCCCCAGCATTTT	CASRENTDRGNQPQHF
TRBJ2-1	many	-	TRBV9	TGTGCCAGCAGCGCCTTAACAGGGCTGATCTACAATGAGCAGTTCTTC	CASSALTGLIYNEQFF
TRBJ1-1	few	-	TRBV6-6	TGTGCCAGCGGTTACGGAGCGTCTCTGAGCGAAGCTTTCTTT	CASGYGASLSEAFF
TRBJ1-5	many	-	TRBV28	TGTGCCAGCAGTTCCATCTTGGGGCTCCATAGCAATCAGCCCCAGCATTTT	CASSSILGLHSNQPQHF
TRBJ2-3	many	TRBD2	TRBV10-1	TGCGCCAGCAGTGACTATAGCGGGTCGACGGGTACGCAGTATTTT	CASSDYSGSTGTQYF
TRBJ2-1	few	-	TRBV15	TGTACCACCAGCATAGAGTTTCGTGGTGAGCAGTTCTTC	CTTSIEFRGEQFF
TRBJ2-3	many	TRBD1	TRBV10-1	TGCGCCAGCAGTGACGGAGGACAGGCTACTAGCACAGATACGCAGTATTTT	CASSDGGQATSTDTQYF
TRBJ2-3	many	TRBD2	TRBV15	TGTGCCACGACCCGAGGACTAGCGGGCACAGATACGCAGTATTTT	CATTRGLAGTDTQYF
TRBJ2-7	few	-	TRBV27	TGTGCCAGCAGTTTTGTTTGCTACGAGCAGTACTTC	CASSFVCYEQYF
TRBJ2-2	many	-	TRBV4-3	TGCGCCAGCAGCCAAGCCTTTAGCGTAGGGGAGCTGTTTTTT	CASSQAFSVGELFF
TRBJ1-3	many	TRBD1	TRBV6-1	TGTGCCAGCAGCGAACAGGGGGCTTCTGGAAACACCATATATTTT	CASSEQGASGNTIYF
TRBJ1-2	few	-	TRBV10-3	TGTTCCAGCCTCACACCGGGACTCCGTGGCTACACCTTC	CSSLTPGLRGYTF
TRBJ2-1	many	TRBD1	TRBV6-1	TGTGCCAGCAGTGACGCGGCAGGGGGTGCGTGGAATGAGCAGTTCTTC	CASSDAAGGAWNEQFF
TRBJ1-1	-	TRBD1	TRBV3-1	TGTGCCAGCAGCCCTCGACAGGGTCTGAACACTGAAGCTTTCTTT	CASSPRQGLNTEAFF
TRBJ1-2	many	-	TRBV9	TGTGCCAGCAGCGCAACAGGGAATGGCTACACCTTC	CASSATGNGYTF
TRBJ2-3	many	-	TRBV7-2	TGTGCCAGCAGCCACGACTTCACAGATACGCAGTATTTT	CASSHDFTDTQYF
TRBJ2-2	medium-sized	TRBD2	TRBV6-1	TGTGCCAGCAGTGAACTAGCGGGAGGCACCGGGGAGCTGTTTTTT	CASSELAGGTGELFF
TRBJ2-2	few	TRBD2	TRBV5-4	TGTGCCAGCAGCTTCGGACTAGCGGAGACCGGGGAGCTGTTTTTT	CASSFGLAETGELFF
TRBJ2-1	many	-	TRBV5-1	TGCGCCAGCAGCCCACGACTGTCCTCCTACAATGAGCAGTTCTTC	CASSPRLSSYNEQFF
TRBJ2-7	many	TRBD2	TRBV5-1	TGCGCCAGCAGCTTGCCATCTAGCGGGAGATGGGACTACGAGCAGTACTTC	CASSLPSSGRWDYEQYF
TRBJ2-1	-	TRBD2	TRBV30	TGTGCCTGGAGCCAAGCGGGAGGAGGATGGAATGAGCAGTTCTTC	CAWSQAGGGWNEQFF
TRBJ1-2	many	-	TRBV24-1	TGTGCCACCAGTGGCAGGTTGGGATATGGCTACACCTTC	CATSGRLGYGYTF
TRBJ2-7	many	-	TRBV19	TGTGCCAGTAGTCCACAGGGAGACGAGCAGTACTTC	CASSPQGDEQYF
TRBJ1-1	many	TRBD1	TRBV6-2/TRBV6-3	TGTGCCAGCACGGCCTCCGGGACAGGGGGCACTGAAGCTTTCTTT	CASTASGTGGTEAFF
TRBJ2-7	medium-sized	-	TRBV28	TGTGCCACCAGGGAGGGGGACGAGCAGTACTTC	CATREGDEQYF
TRBJ2-1	many	-	TRBV27	TGTGCCAGCAGACCTTCGGGACTTGTATACAATGAGCAGTTCTTC	CASRPSGLVYNEQFF
TRBJ2-4	few	-	TRBV20-1	TGCAGTGCTGCACAGGGAGTGCTGGCCAAAAACATTCAGTACTTC	CSAAQGVLAKNIQYF
TRBJ1-5	many	-	TRBV19	TGTGCCAGTAGTCGTCCCCCCCCAGGGAGCAATCAGCCCCAGCATTTT	CASSRPPPGSNQPQHF
TRBJ1-1	-	-	TRBV19	TGTGCCAGTACAGGTGAGGGTCACGTCACTGAAGCTTTCTTT	CASTGEGHVTEAFF
TRBJ2-7	many	-	TRBV20-1	TGCAGTGCTCCGGATCCTAGCGACGAGCAGTACTTC	CSAPDPSDEQYF
TRBJ2-5	many	TRBD1	TRBV19	TGTGCCACTCAAAGGGGGCCACAAGAGACCCAGTACTTC	CATQRGPQETQYF
TRBJ1-2	many	-	TRBV5-6	TGTGCCAGCAGCCGAGACAGGCTGCGGGGCTACACCTTC	CASSRDRLRGYTF
TRBJ2-2	many	TRBD2	TRBV11-2	TGTGCCAGCAGCTTAGATTGGGTAGCGGGAGGGCCCAACACCGGGGAGCTGTTTTTT	CASSLDWVAGGPNTGELFF
TRBJ2-7	-	TRBD2	TRBV6-1	TGTGCCAGCAGTGAAATCGGACTAGCGGGACTGAGCTCCTACGAGCAGTACTTC	CASSEIGLAGLSSYEQYF
TRBJ2-7	many	TRBD1	TRBV7-9	TGTGCCAGCAGTTCCGGACAGGGGAGCTCCTACGAGCAGTACTTC	CASSSGQGSSYEQYF
TRBJ2-7	many	-	TRBV7-9	TGTGCCAGCAGCGACAAGACGGGGAGATGGGACGAGCAGTACTTC	CASSDKTGRWDEQYF
TRBJ2-4	many	-	TRBV19	TGTGCCAGTAGTGGTCCCAGGACAGAACTAGCCAAAAACATTCAGTACTTC	CASSGPRTELAKNIQYF
TRBJ2-6	many	-	TRBV19	TGTGCCAGTACTTCCAAGGGATACTCTGGGGCCAACGTCCTGACTTTC	CASTSKGYSGANVLTF
TRBJ2-2	many	TRBD2	TRBV19	TGTGCCAGTAGCTTTTTAGCGGGAAACACCGGGGAGCTGTTTTTT	CASSFLAGNTGELFF
TRBJ2-2	-	-	TRBV28	TGTGCCAGCACCCTGGACAGACATAGCACCGGGGAGCTGTTTTTT	CASTLDRHSTGELFF
TRBJ1-2	many	TRBD1	TRBV6-2/TRBV6-3	TGTGCCAGCAGCAAAGACAGGGGTTATGGCTACACCTTC	CASSKDRGYGYTF
TRBJ2-1	few	TRBD1	TRBV9	TGTGCCAGCAATCGGGTACCAACGACAGGGCGGCTAGAATCCTACAATGAGCAGTTCTTC	CASNRVPTTGRLESYNEQFF
TRBJ1-1	many	-	TRBV5-6	TGTGCCAGCAGCTTATTGGACATGAACACTGAAGCTTTCTTT	CASSLLDMNTEAFF
TRBJ1-6	-	TRBD1	TRBV27	TGTGACAGCAGACACCAGGGGGACCATTCACCCCTACACTTT	CDSRHQGDHSPLHF
TRBJ2-1	many	-	TRBV20-1	TGCAGTGCTCCGACAGAGAGCTCCTACAATGAGCAGTTCTTC	CSAPTESSYNEQFF
TRBJ2-5	few	-	TRBV5-1	TGCGCCAGCAGCCCCGGACTGGCTCGAGAGACCCAGTACTTC	CASSPGLARETQYF